These T cell receptor beta chains were read from a single sample in a study of blood T cell repertoires in COVID-19. TCRdb's table, derived via immunoSEQ multiplex PCR, lists solely in-frame clones and lacks some. The data show approximately 130,000 clones, approximately 77% seen once. Input material: peripheral blood. The receptors stem from a man at least 80 years old with acute or convalescent COVID-19. CDR3s include the opening cysteine and the closing phenylalanine or tryptophan. D genes are given only for firm matches. Clone size appears in some rows only: once, few, many, or a class for an expanded clone.

NA	TRBJ1-2	NA	TRBV11-2	CASSLDRPYGYTF	TGTGCCAGCAGCTTAGACAGGCCCTATGGCTACACCTTC
NA	TRBJ2-4	few	TRBV7-2	CASSFDQRHIQYF	TGTGCCAGCAGCTTTGACCAGAGGCACATTCAGTACTTC
NA	TRBJ1-5	NA	TRBV27	CASSPDNGNQPQHF	TGTGCCAGCAGTCCCGACAACGGCAATCAGCCCCAGCATTTT
NA	TRBJ2-6	once	TRBV19	CASSRSGFSGANVLTF	TGTGCCAGTAGTCGTTCCGGGTTCTCTGGGGCCAACGTCCTGACTTTC
NA	TRBJ1-2	NA	TRBV6-2/TRBV6-3	CASSQNEHYGYTF	TGTGCCAGCAGCCAAAACGAGCACTATGGCTACACCTTC
NA	TRBJ2-1	NA	TRBV12-3/TRBV12-4	CASSVIPGNEQFF	TGTGCCAGCAGTGTTATCCCGGGGAATGAGCAGTTCTTC
NA	TRBJ1-1	NA	TRBV5-1	CASSYSGNTEAFF	TGCGCCAGCAGCTATTCAGGGAACACTGAAGCTTTCTTT
NA	TRBJ2-2	NA	TRBV5-1	CASKGTLNTGELFF	TGCGCCAGCAAAGGGACATTGAACACCGGGGAGCTGTTTTTT
NA	TRBJ1-2	NA	TRBV20-1	CSASFSRDYYGYTF	TGCAGTGCTAGTTTCTCAAGGGACTACTATGGCTACACCTTC
NA	TRBJ1-4	NA	TRBV11-3	CASTYREGNEKLFF	TGTGCCAGCACATACAGGGAGGGGAATGAAAAACTGTTTTTT
NA	TRBJ2-5	NA	TRBV7-2	CASSLEGAFQETQYF	TGTGCCAGCAGCTTAGAAGGGGCTTTCCAAGAGACCCAGTACTTC
TRBD2	TRBJ2-3	NA	TRBV25-1	CASRGGPGDTQYF	TGTGCCTCCCGGGGGGGGCCGGGAGATACGCAGTATTTT
TRBD1	TRBJ2-7	NA	TRBV19	CASSIWDREDEQYF	TGTGCCAGTAGTATCTGGGACAGGGAAGACGAGCAGTACTTC
TRBD2	TRBJ2-6	NA	TRBV7-2	CASSLALVKTSGGAGANVLTF	TGTGCCAGCAGCTTAGCGCTAGTTAAGACTAGCGGGGGGGCCGGGGCCAACGTCCTGACTTTC
NA	TRBJ1-4	once	TRBV7-9	CASSPAGSTNEKLFF	TGTGCCAGCAGCCCCGCAGGATCAACTAATGAAAAACTGTTTTTT
NA	TRBJ2-3	NA	TRBV4-1	CASSLVPGNPSTDTQYF	TGCGCCAGCAGCCTCGTCCCAGGAAACCCTAGCACAGATACGCAGTATTTT
TRBD1	TRBJ1-2	NA	TRBV10-3	CAIYHGTDQGVRGYTF	TGTGCCATATACCACGGGACGGACCAGGGGGTGAGGGGCTACACCTTC
NA	TRBJ1-5	NA	TRBV4-2	CASSQEQGTANQPQHF	TGTGCCAGCAGCCAAGAGCAGGGTACCGCCAATCAGCCCCAGCATTTT
NA	TRBJ2-5	NA	TRBV6-5	CASRPDKRPQETQYF	TGTGCCAGCAGACCAGACAAAAGACCTCAAGAGACCCAGTACTTC